The next 9 T cell receptor beta chains were all read from a single sample in a study of T cell responses to AZD1222 COVID-19 vaccine. The protocol was immunoSEQ multiplex PCR, while the TCRdb copy is restricted to in-frame clones and leaves out a portion. The table includes approximately 79,000 clones, 80% to 90% detected once. This specimen consisted of peripheral blood, obtained on day 0 of AZD1222 vaccination. The receptors originated from an adult in good health.

This rearrangement joins TRBV7-9 to TRBJ1-5, with a weak D call TRBD1 (5 bases). The CDR3 is 13 residues long. V lost 3 bases, J lost 4 bases, and 7 bases lay in between. The germline V gene has CDR1 SEHNR and CDR2 FQNEAQ (reference sequence). CDR3 DNA: TGTGCCAGCAGCTTTCAGGGTAATCAGCCCCAGCATTTT. It codes for CASSFQGNQPQHF.

The V call is TRBV19, the J call TRBJ1-1; 9 nucleotides line up with TRBD1. Germline-derived CDR1 and CDR2 are LNHDA and SQIVND (reference sequence). The CDR3 totals 15 residues. Germline trimming cut 5 bases from V and 3 bases from J; bases unmatched to any gene: 7. The CDR3 sequence is CASSSRTGVDTEAFF. The CDR3 DNA reads as TGTGCCAGTAGTTCCCGGACAGGGGTGGACACTGAAGCTTTCTTT.

The chain links TRBV11-3 to TRBJ1-1; D gene unclear. This CDR3 spans 13 amino acids. The germline V gene has CDR1 SGHNT and CDR2 YENEEA. V was cut by 1 base and J by 4 bases, with 7 bases left in between. In DNA, the CDR3 is TGTGCCAGCAGCTTAGGACGGGTCACTGAAGCTTTCTTT. This codes for CASSLGRVTEAFF.

The V gene is TRBV21-1, the J gene TRBJ1-2; the DNA was not used to check the table's D call, TRBD1. TRBV21-1 is a pseudogene locus. The CDR3 spans 15 residues. DNA of the CDR3: TGTGCCAGCAGCGCCCCGGGACAGGGAATCCCTGGCTACACCTTC. Protein sequence: CASSAPGQGIPGYTF.

The chain recombines TRBV28 with TRBJ1-5, with 8 bases that match TRBD1. The CDR3 is 17 amino acids. With 5 bases clipped from V and 2 bases from J, the junction kept 11 bases outside the gene matches. CDR1 and CDR2 from the germline V gene are MDHEN and SYDVKM. The CDR3, as DNA: TGTGCCAGCAGTAGGGCAGGGGGCCCCTCCGGCAATCAGCCCCAGCATTTT. It yields the protein CASSRAGGPSGNQPQHF.

The genes are TRBV7-9 and TRBJ2-1; 7 nucleotides align to TRBD2. This CDR3 has 15 amino acids. J was trimmed by 4 bases and V by 0 bases; bases with no gene match: 3. Germline CDR1 SEHNR, CDR2 FQNEAQ (reference sequence). The CDR3 is CASSLANGRYNEQFF. The CDR3 nucleotides are TGTGCCAGCAGCTTAGCGAACGGGAGGTACAATGAGCAGTTCTTC.

The CDR3 here is CASSLPGTGYNEQFF. The CDR3 DNA sequence: TGTGCCAGCAGCCTTCCCGGGACAGGGTACAATGAGCAGTTCTTC. The chain combines TRBV14 with TRBJ2-1, with TRBD1 matching over 9 bases. The CDR3 spans 15 residues. Germline CDR1 SGHDN, CDR2 FVKESK. J lost 4 bases, V lost 4 bases, and 5 bases had no gene match.

The rearrangement uses TRBV30 and TRBJ2-5, with TRBD2 identical over 7 bases. Trimming cost V 3 bases and J 5 bases; bases outside gene matches: 12. This CDR3 has 15 residues. Germline loops: CDR1 GTSNPN, CDR2 SVGIG (reference sequence). CDR3 protein: CAWRGTSATAETQYF. The CDR3 DNA sequence: TGTGCCTGGAGGGGTACTAGCGCTACGGCGGAGACCCAGTACTTC.

The CDR3 DNA is TGTGCCAGTAGTAGGGACAGGAGAACGGATGGCTACACCTTC. The encoded protein is CASSRDRRTDGYTF. This chain uses TRBV19 with TRBJ1-2; 8 nucleotides match TRBD1. V was clipped by 4 bases and J by 6 bases; unmatched bases: 7. This CDR3 has 14 amino acids. Germline-derived CDR1 and CDR2 are LNHDA and SQIVND (reference sequence).